Listed below are T cell receptor beta chains from one sample, sequenced in a study of blood T cell repertoires in COVID-19. Profiling relied on immunoSEQ multiplex PCR, and the TCRdb table lists in-frame clones only, not all of them. This sample has 48,000 or so clones, with about 83% found just once. The source material was peripheral blood. Receptors originate from a woman aged 55-75 years with acute or convalescent COVID-19. CDR3s include the opening cysteine and the closing phenylalanine or tryptophan. D genes are given only for firm matches. A row's size may be missing; if present it is once, few, many or a size class.

j_gene: TRBJ1-1; d_gene: TRBD1; abundance: once; v_gene: TRBV6-5; CDR3aa: CASSLRDRGAEAFF; CDR3nt: TGTGCCAGCAGCCTCCGGGACAGGGGTGCTGAAGCTTTCTTT
j_gene: TRBJ2-7; d_gene: .; abundance: once; v_gene: TRBV5-1; CDR3aa: CASSLGLRVEQYF; CDR3nt: TGCGCCAGCAGCTTGGGACTACGAGTCGAGCAGTACTTC
j_gene: TRBJ2-3; d_gene: .; abundance: once; v_gene: TRBV18; CDR3aa: CASSPLRGFTDTQYF; CDR3nt: TGTGCCAGCTCCCCCCTTCGGGGGTTTACAGATACGCAGTATTTT
j_gene: TRBJ2-3; d_gene: TRBD1; abundance: .; v_gene: TRBV7-9; CDR3aa: CASSPSGRGHADTQYF; CDR3nt: TGTGCCAGCAGCCCATCCGGCAGGGGGCACGCAGATACGCAGTATTTT
j_gene: TRBJ1-6; d_gene: .; abundance: .; v_gene: TRBV19; CDR3aa: CASRGQANSPLHF; CDR3nt: TGTGCCAGTAGGGGGCAGGCAAATTCACCCCTCCACTTT
j_gene: TRBJ1-2; d_gene: .; abundance: .; v_gene: TRBV6-1; CDR3aa: CASSENSEGPNYGYTF; CDR3nt: TGTGCCAGCAGTGAAAACAGTGAAGGCCCTAACTATGGCTACACCTTC
j_gene: TRBJ2-7; d_gene: TRBD2; abundance: once; v_gene: TRBV7-9; CDR3aa: CASSLEPRLSSGTYEQYF; CDR3nt: TGTGCCAGCAGCTTAGAACCTAGGCTGTCTAGCGGGACCTACGAGCAGTACTTC
j_gene: TRBJ1-3; d_gene: .; abundance: .; v_gene: TRBV7-9; CDR3aa: CASVAGSGNTIYF; CDR3nt: TGTGCCAGCGTTGCGGGATCTGGAAACACCATATATTTT
j_gene: TRBJ2-2; d_gene: TRBD2; abundance: .; v_gene: TRBV7-2; CDR3aa: CASSYLLAGGTGELFF; CDR3nt: TGTGCCAGCAGCTACCTACTAGCGGGGGGCACCGGGGAGCTGTTTTTT
j_gene: TRBJ1-3; d_gene: .; abundance: .; v_gene: TRBV7-8; CDR3aa: CASSLNPRTVSGNTIYF; CDR3nt: TGTGCCAGCAGCCTGAACCCCCGGACAGTCTCTGGAAACACCATATATTTT
j_gene: TRBJ2-3; d_gene: TRBD1; abundance: .; v_gene: TRBV27; CDR3aa: CASSTRQGQLDTQYF; CDR3nt: TGTGCCAGCAGTACCCGACAGGGCCAATTAGATACGCAGTATTTT
j_gene: TRBJ1-2; d_gene: .; abundance: .; v_gene: TRBV21-1; CDR3aa: CASSKWCGGTGVHGYTF; CDR3nt: TGTGCCAGCAGCAAATGGTGCGGTGGGACAGGGGTCCATGGCTACACCTTC
j_gene: TRBJ2-1; d_gene: .; abundance: .; v_gene: TRBV6-1; CDR3aa: CASSESLKQFF; CDR3nt: TGTGCCAGCAGTGAGTCCCTAAAGCAGTTCTTC
j_gene: TRBJ1-2; d_gene: .; abundance: once; v_gene: TRBV6-6; CDR3aa: CASSSRGGQGYTF; CDR3nt: TGTGCCAGCAGTTCCCGGGGGGGGCAGGGCTACACCTTC
j_gene: TRBJ2-7; d_gene: TRBD1; abundance: .; v_gene: TRBV4-1; CDR3aa: CASSQELRDRTAYYEQYF; CDR3nt: TGCGCCAGCAGCCAAGAGCTCCGGGACAGGACAGCCTACTACGAGCAGTACTTC
j_gene: TRBJ1-6; d_gene: TRBD1; abundance: .; v_gene: TRBV4-1; CDR3aa: CASSHNRGDNSPLHF; CDR3nt: TGCGCCAGCAGCCACAACAGGGGGGATAATTCACCCCTCCACTTT
j_gene: TRBJ1-6; d_gene: TRBD1; abundance: .; v_gene: TRBV3-1/TRBV3-2; CDR3aa: CASSQGTGSNSPLHF; CDR3nt: TGTGCCAGCAGCCAAGGGACAGGAAGCAATTCACCCCTCCACTTT
j_gene: TRBJ2-3; d_gene: TRBD1; abundance: .; v_gene: TRBV5-1; CDR3aa: CASSLRDREGGPSTDTQYF; CDR3nt: TGCGCCAGCAGCTTGAGGGACAGGGAAGGGGGACCTAGCACAGATACGCAGTATTTT
j_gene: TRBJ2-3; d_gene: TRBD1; abundance: .; v_gene: TRBV5-1; CDR3aa: CASSSGTGKSDTQYF; CDR3nt: TGCGCCAGCAGCTCAGGGACAGGGAAGTCAGATACGCAGTATTTT
j_gene: TRBJ2-1; d_gene: TRBD2; abundance: .; v_gene: TRBV6-6; CDR3aa: CASSLIAGGNNEQFF; CDR3nt: TGTGCCAGCAGCCTAATAGCGGGGGGCAACAATGAGCAGTTCTTC
j_gene: TRBJ1-6; d_gene: .; abundance: .; v_gene: TRBV7-2; CDR3aa: CASSLGAEGNSPLHF; CDR3nt: TGTGCCAGCAGCTTAGGCGCGGAGGGAAATTCACCCCTCCACTTT
j_gene: TRBJ1-5; d_gene: TRBD1; abundance: .; v_gene: TRBV2; CDR3aa: CASSARTGSDQPQHF; CDR3nt: TGTGCCAGCAGCGCCAGGACAGGGAGCGATCAGCCCCAGCATTTT
j_gene: TRBJ2-2; d_gene: TRBD2; abundance: .; v_gene: TRBV19; CDR3aa: CASSPQRGGRSGELFF; CDR3nt: TGTGCCAGTAGCCCTCAGCGGGGGGGCCGGTCCGGGGAGCTGTTTTTT
j_gene: TRBJ2-1; d_gene: TRBD2; abundance: .; v_gene: TRBV6-4; CDR3aa: CASSDSRTSPQFF; CDR3nt: TGTGCCAGCAGTGACTCTCGGACTAGCCCGCAGTTCTTC
j_gene: TRBJ1-2; d_gene: .; abundance: few; v_gene: TRBV14; CDR3aa: CASSPMISGYGYTF; CDR3nt: TGTGCCAGCAGCCCTATGATCAGCGGCTATGGCTACACCTTC
j_gene: TRBJ2-3; d_gene: TRBD2; abundance: .; v_gene: TRBV19; CDR3aa: CASSIDGGRIDTQYF; CDR3nt: TGTGCCAGTAGTATAGACGGCGGGAGGATCGATACGCAGTATTTT
j_gene: TRBJ1-6; d_gene: .; abundance: .; v_gene: TRBV7-8; CDR3aa: CASSRPEASYNSPLHF; CDR3nt: TGTGCCAGCAGCCGCCCGGAGGCATCCTATAATTCACCCCTCCACTTT
j_gene: TRBJ2-7; d_gene: .; abundance: few; v_gene: TRBV19; CDR3aa: CASRPPPADCSYEQYF; CDR3nt: TGTGCCAGTAGACCTCCCCCCGCGGACTGCTCCTACGAGCAGTACTTC
j_gene: TRBJ2-7; d_gene: .; abundance: .; v_gene: TRBV5-1; CDR3aa: CASSLTAATYEQYF; CDR3nt: TGCGCCAGCAGCTTGACAGCCGCCACCTACGAGCAGTACTTC
j_gene: TRBJ1-5; d_gene: TRBD1; abundance: .; v_gene: TRBV6-1; CDR3aa: CASSEDRGVSNQPQHF; CDR3nt: TGTGCCAGCAGTGAAGACAGGGGAGTAAGCAATCAGCCCCAGCATTTT
j_gene: TRBJ2-1; d_gene: TRBD2; abundance: .; v_gene: TRBV3-1/TRBV3-2; CDR3aa: CASSQLLGGYYNEQFF; CDR3nt: TGTGCCAGCAGCCAACTATTGGGGGGGTACTACAATGAGCAGTTCTTC
j_gene: TRBJ1-3; d_gene: .; abundance: .; v_gene: TRBV7-9; CDR3aa: CASSLGAPAGGNTIYF; CDR3nt: TGTGCCAGCAGCTTAGGTGCCCCGGCGGGAGGAAACACCATATATTTT
j_gene: TRBJ1-4; d_gene: TRBD1; abundance: .; v_gene: TRBV19; CDR3aa: CASSSLQGWEKLFF; CDR3nt: TGTGCCAGTAGTTCTCTACAGGGGTGGGAAAAACTGTTTTTT
j_gene: TRBJ2-7; d_gene: .; abundance: .; v_gene: TRBV29-1; CDR3aa: CSVKPGIDEQYF; CDR3nt: TGCAGCGTGAAGCCAGGTATAGACGAGCAGTACTTC
j_gene: TRBJ2-3; d_gene: .; abundance: .; v_gene: TRBV18; CDR3aa: CASSRGPRTMGDTQYF; CDR3nt: TGTGCCAGCTCCAGGGGACCTCGCACAATGGGAGATACGCAGTATTTT
j_gene: TRBJ2-7; d_gene: TRBD2; abundance: .; v_gene: TRBV28; CDR3aa: CASSSPSGRPYEQYF; CDR3nt: TGTGCCAGCAGCTCTCCTAGCGGGCGCCCCTACGAGCAGTACTTC
j_gene: TRBJ2-7; d_gene: .; abundance: once; v_gene: TRBV6-1; CDR3aa: CASRESGGSYYYEQYF; CDR3nt: TGTGCCAGCAGGGAAAGTGGAGGCAGTTACTACTACGAGCAGTACTTC
j_gene: TRBJ1-1; d_gene: .; abundance: few; v_gene: TRBV23-1; CDR3aa: CASALAGDTEAFF; CDR3nt: TGCGCCAGCGCCCTGGCAGGGGACACTGAAGCTTTCTTT
j_gene: TRBJ2-2; d_gene: TRBD2; abundance: .; v_gene: TRBV5-6; CDR3aa: CASSPGTSTGELFF; CDR3nt: TGTGCCAGCAGCCCCGGGACTAGTACCGGGGAGCTGTTTTTT
j_gene: TRBJ2-1; d_gene: .; abundance: .; v_gene: TRBV5-1; CDR3aa: CASSLDDGDGEQFF; CDR3nt: TGCGCCAGCAGCTTGGATGACGGGGATGGAGAGCAGTTCTTC
j_gene: TRBJ2-1; d_gene: TRBD1; abundance: .; v_gene: TRBV24-1; CDR3aa: CATSGTGEDEQFF; CDR3nt: TGTGCCACCAGTGGGACAGGCGAAGATGAGCAGTTCTTC